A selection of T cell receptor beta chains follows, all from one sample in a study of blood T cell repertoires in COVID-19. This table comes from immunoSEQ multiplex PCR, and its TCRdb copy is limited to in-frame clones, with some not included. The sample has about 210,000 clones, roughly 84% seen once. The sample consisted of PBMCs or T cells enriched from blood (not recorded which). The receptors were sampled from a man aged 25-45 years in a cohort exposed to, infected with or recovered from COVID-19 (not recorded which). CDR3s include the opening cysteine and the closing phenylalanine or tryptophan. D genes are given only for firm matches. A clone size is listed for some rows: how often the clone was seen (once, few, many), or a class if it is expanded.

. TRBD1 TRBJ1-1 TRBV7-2 CASSPLGQGNTEAFF TGTGCCAGCAGCCCTTTGGGACAGGGAAACACTGAAGCTTTCTTT
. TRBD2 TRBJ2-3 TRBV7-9 CASSRVSGTADTQYF TGTGCCAGCAGCCGGGTTAGCGGGACGGCAGATACGCAGTATTTT
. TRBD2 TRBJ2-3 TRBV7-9 CASSPMRGGVDTQYF TGTGCCAGCAGCCCCATGCGGGGAGGGGTGGATACGCAGTATTTT
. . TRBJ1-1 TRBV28 CASFQRRSDTEAFF TGTGCCAGCTTTCAGCGACGCTCGGACACTGAAGCTTTCTTT
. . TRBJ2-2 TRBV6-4 CASSDSPGVGGELFF TGTGCCAGCAGTGACTCTCCAGGGGTCGGCGGGGAGCTGTTTTTT
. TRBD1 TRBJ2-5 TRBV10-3 CAISFSGTGAAETQYF TGTGCCATCAGTTTTTCCGGGACAGGGGCGGCAGAGACCCAGTACTTC
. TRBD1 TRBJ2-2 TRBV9 CASSGGQGLAGELFF TGTGCCAGCAGCGGAGGACAGGGTCTAGCCGGGGAGCTGTTTTTT
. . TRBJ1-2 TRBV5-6 CASSAGANYGYTF TGTGCCAGCAGCGCAGGGGCTAACTATGGCTACACCTTC
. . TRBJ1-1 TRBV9 CASSPGTRNTEAFF TGTGCCAGCAGCCCGGGAACCCGGAACACTGAAGCTTTCTTT
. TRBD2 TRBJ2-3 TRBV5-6 CASRSRLAGEGDTQYF TGTGCCAGCAGATCGCGGCTAGCGGGAGAAGGAGATACGCAGTATTTT
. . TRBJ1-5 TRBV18 CASSPPGPAQPQHF TGTGCCAGCTCACCACCGGGCCCCGCTCAGCCCCAGCATTTT
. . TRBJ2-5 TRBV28 CASSLQGGGETQYF TGTGCCAGCAGTTTACAAGGGGGGGGAGAGACCCAGTACTTC
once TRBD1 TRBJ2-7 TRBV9 CASSTGQGSYEQYF TGTGCCAGCAGCACCGGACAGGGATCCTACGAGCAGTACTTC
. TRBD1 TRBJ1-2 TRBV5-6 CASSLLTGGIFGYTF TGTGCCAGCAGCTTACTGACAGGGGGCATTTTTGGCTACACCTTC
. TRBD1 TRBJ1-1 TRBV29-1 CSVQEQGKAFF TGCAGCGTCCAGGAACAGGGGAAAGCTTTCTTT
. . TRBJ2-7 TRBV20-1 CRVSPSYEQYF TGCAGGGTCAGTCCCTCCTACGAGCAGTACTTC
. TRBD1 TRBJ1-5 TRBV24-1 CATSDAGTAGNQPQHF TGTGCCACCAGTGATGCCGGGACAGCAGGAAATCAGCCCCAGCATTTT
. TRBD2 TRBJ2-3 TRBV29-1 CSVIGTSGPESTDTQYF TGCAGCGTAATCGGGACTAGCGGGCCCGAGAGCACAGATACGCAGTATTTT
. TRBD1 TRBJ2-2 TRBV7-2 CASSLVAGGANTGELFF TGTGCCAGCAGCCTAGTAGCAGGGGGAGCGAACACCGGGGAGCTGTTTTTT
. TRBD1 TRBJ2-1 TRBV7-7 CASSLKDRAAYNEQFF TGTGCTAGCAGCTTGAAGGACAGGGCGGCCTACAATGAGCAGTTCTTC
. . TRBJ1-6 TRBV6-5 CASSLEVSSPLHF TGTGCCAGCAGCCTTGAAGTTAGTTCACCCCTCCACTTT
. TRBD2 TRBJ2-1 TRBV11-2 CASSSGLAGGDNEQFF TGTGCCAGCAGCTCTGGACTAGCGGGGGGTGACAATGAGCAGTTCTTC
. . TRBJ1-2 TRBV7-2 CASSFRTADYTF TGTGCCAGCAGCTTCCGGACAGCCGACTACACCTTC
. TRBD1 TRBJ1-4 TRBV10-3 CAIRDGTGAWGELFF TGTGCCATCAGAGATGGGACAGGGGCCTGGGGGGAACTGTTTTTT
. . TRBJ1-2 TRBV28 CASSRINYGYTF TGTGCCAGCTCGAGGATTAACTATGGCTACACCTTC
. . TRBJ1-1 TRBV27 CASTPGAPNTEAFF TGTGCCAGCACCCCAGGGGCCCCAAACACTGAAGCTTTCTTT
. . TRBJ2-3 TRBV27 CASSSPPRTQYF TGTGCCAGCAGTTCACCCCCCAGGACGCAGTATTTT
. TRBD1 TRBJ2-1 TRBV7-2 CASSSYRGRNEQFF TGTGCCAGCAGCTCTTACAGGGGGCGAAATGAGCAGTTCTTC
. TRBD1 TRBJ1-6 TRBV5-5 CASSLLPGQGKSPLHF TGTGCCAGCAGCTTGTTACCGGGACAGGGGAAATCACCCCTCCACTTT
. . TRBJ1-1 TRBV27 CASRSTIKSEAFF TGTGCCAGCAGAAGCACTATAAAATCTGAAGCTTTCTTT
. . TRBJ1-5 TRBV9 CASSRGGLNQPQHF TGTGCCAGCAGCCGAGGTGGCCTCAATCAGCCCCAGCATTTT
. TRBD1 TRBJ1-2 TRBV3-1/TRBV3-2 CASSHPRTGDGYTF TGTGCCAGCAGCCACCCCAGGACAGGGGATGGCTACACCTTC
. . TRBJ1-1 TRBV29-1 CSAFGRQKNTEAFF TGCAGCGCATTCGGACGACAGAAGAACACTGAAGCTTTCTTT
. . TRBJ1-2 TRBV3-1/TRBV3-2 CASSQGSSAPYGYTF TGTGCCAGCAGCCAGGGTTCCAGCGCTCCCTATGGCTACACCTTC
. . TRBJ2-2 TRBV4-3 CASSQEGARPGTGELFF TGCGCCAGCAGCCAAGAGGGGGCCAGGCCCGGGACCGGGGAGCTGTTTTTT
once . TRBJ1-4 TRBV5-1 CASSLDGRRGYEKLFF TGCGCCAGCAGCTTAGACGGCCGGAGGGGATACGAAAAACTGTTTTTT
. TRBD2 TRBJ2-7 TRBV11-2 CASSPTTSGRFYEQYF TGTGCCAGCAGCCCTACCACTAGCGGGAGATTCTACGAGCAGTACTTC
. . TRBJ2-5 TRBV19 CASSIMGSGETQYF TGTGCCAGTAGTATCATGGGGTCAGGGGAGACCCAGTACTTC
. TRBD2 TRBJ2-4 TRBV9 CASSQGGLAGGTKNIQYF TGTGCCAGCAGCCAGGGGGGACTAGCGGGAGGGACCAAAAACATTCAGTACTTC
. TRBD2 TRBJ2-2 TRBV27 CASRLAGPGELFF TGTGCCAGCAGGCTAGCGGGACCCGGGGAGCTGTTTTTT
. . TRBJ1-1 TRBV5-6 CASSSLGPNTEAFF TGTGCCAGCAGCTCCCTAGGTCCGAACACTGAAGCTTTCTTT
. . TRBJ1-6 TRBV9 CASIRNNSPLHF TGTGCCAGCATCAGGAACAATTCACCCCTCCACTTT
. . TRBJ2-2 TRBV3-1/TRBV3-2 CASNSSLRQDHPMLNTGELFF TGTGCCAGCAATTCCTCGCTTAGACAGGACCATCCTATGCTGAACACCGGGGAGCTGTTTTTT
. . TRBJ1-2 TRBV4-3 CASSQDQTGLYGYTF TGCGCCAGCAGCCAAGATCAAACAGGGCTCTATGGCTACACCTTC
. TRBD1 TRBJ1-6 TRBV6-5 CASSRTGMNSPLHF TGTGCCAGCAGCAGGACAGGGATGAATTCACCCCTCCACTTT
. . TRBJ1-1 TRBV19 CASLRRGRSVTVAEAFF TGTGCCAGCCTCCGGCGGGGACGGTCCGTCACGGTCGCTGAAGCTTTCTTT
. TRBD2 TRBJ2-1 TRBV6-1 CASSGSGRANLDEQFF TGTGCCAGCAGTGGTAGCGGGAGGGCCAATCTCGATGAGCAGTTCTTC
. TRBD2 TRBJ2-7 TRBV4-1 CASSQVEAGENEQYF TGCGCCAGCAGCCAAGTAGAAGCGGGAGAAAACGAGCAGTACTTC
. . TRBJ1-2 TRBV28 CASEEKGLWGYTF TGTGCCTCGGAGGAGAAAGGGTTGTGGGGCTACACCTTC
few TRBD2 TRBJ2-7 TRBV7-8 CASRQSLAGVLGQYF TGTGCCAGCAGACAATCCCTAGCGGGAGTTTTGGGTCAGTACTTC
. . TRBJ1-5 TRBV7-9 CASSLREVQPQHF TGTGCCAGCAGTCTTAGAGAGGTTCAGCCCCAGCATTTT